This T cell receptor beta chain was profiled in a study of shared clonotypes between healthy human individuals. Regarding this clone: Its antigen is still unknown.

J was trimmed by 10 bases and V by 0 bases; bases with no gene match: 8. This CDR3 region has 16 residues. The V gene's germline CDR1 is SGDLS and CDR2 YYNGEE. CD8 cells classed as naive were CD45RO-negative and positively selected for CCR7, excluding terminally differentiated effector memory CD45RA+ cells. Study-wide findings and caveats: Clonotype sharing among donors, it was expected, would be affected by sequencing depth. Around 5% of naive CD4 clonotypes were shared across a few donors.

The protocol was immunoSEQ multiplex PCR, while the TCRdb copy is restricted to in-frame clones and leaves out a portion. The data show more than 2 million clones, over 85% seen once. The chain recombines TRBV9 with TRBJ1-6; 9 nucleotides match TRBD1. The sequenced material came from naive CD8+ T cells sorted from blood. The TCR comes from a man between 18 and 35 years old in good health. The CDR3 DNA reads as TGTGCCAGCAGCGTAGCCCGGGACAGGGTAGGCTCACCCCTCCACTTT. This encodes CASSVARDRVGSPLHF.